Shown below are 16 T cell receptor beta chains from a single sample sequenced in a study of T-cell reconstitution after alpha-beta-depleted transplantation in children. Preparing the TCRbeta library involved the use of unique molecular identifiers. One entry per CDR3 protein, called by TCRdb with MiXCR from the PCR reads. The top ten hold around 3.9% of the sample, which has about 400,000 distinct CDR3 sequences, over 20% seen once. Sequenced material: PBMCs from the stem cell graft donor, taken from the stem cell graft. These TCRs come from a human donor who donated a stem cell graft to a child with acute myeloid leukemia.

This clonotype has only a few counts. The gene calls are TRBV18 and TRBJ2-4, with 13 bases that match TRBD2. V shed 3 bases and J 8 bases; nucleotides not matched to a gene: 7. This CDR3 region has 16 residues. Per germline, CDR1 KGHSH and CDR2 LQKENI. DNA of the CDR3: TGTGCCAGCTCACCCGGGACTAGCGGGAAGGGATACATTCAGTACTTC. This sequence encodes CASSPGTSGKGYIQYF. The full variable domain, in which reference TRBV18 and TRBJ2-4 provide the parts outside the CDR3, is NAGVMQNPRHLVRRRGQEARLRCSPMKGHSHVYWYRQLPEEGLKFMVYLQKENIIDESGMPKERFSAEFPKEGPSILRIQQVVRGDSAAYFCASSPGTSGKGYIQYFGAGTRLSVL.

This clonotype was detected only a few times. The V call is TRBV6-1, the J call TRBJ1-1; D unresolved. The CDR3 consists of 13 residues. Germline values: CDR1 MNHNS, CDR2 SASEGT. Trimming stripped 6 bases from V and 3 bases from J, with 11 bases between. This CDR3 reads CASRSGRDTEAFF. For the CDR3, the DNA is TGTGCCAGCAGATCCGGACGGGACACTGAAGCTTTCTTT.

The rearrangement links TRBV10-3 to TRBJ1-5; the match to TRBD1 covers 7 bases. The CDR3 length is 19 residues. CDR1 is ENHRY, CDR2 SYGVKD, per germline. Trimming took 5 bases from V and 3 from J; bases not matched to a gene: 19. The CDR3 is CAISPGTEKYEQVNQPQHF. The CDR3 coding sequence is TGTGCCATCAGTCCAGGGACAGAGAAATACGAGCAGGTCAATCAGCCCCAGCATTTT.

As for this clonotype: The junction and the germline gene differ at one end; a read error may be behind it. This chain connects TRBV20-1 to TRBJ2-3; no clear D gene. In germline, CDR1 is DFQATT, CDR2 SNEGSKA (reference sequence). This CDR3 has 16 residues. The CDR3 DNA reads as TGCAGTGCTAGAGATCTCAGGCGTACACTCACAGATACGGAGTATTTT. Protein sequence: CSARDLRRTLTDTEYF.

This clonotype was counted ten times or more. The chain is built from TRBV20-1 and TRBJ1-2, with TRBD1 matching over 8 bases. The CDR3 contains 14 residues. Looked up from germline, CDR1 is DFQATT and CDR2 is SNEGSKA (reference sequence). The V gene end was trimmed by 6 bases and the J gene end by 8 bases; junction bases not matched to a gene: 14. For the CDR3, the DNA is TGCAGTGCCAAAACGGGACAGGTCCTTGGAGGCTACACCTTC. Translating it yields CSAKTGQVLGGYTF.

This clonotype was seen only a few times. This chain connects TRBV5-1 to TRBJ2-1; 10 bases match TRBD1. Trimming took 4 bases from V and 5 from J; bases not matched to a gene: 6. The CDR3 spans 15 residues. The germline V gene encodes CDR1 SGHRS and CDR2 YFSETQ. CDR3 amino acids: CASSGGQGRNNEQFF. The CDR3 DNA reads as TGCGCCAGCAGCGGGGGACAGGGGCGAAACAATGAGCAGTTCTTC.

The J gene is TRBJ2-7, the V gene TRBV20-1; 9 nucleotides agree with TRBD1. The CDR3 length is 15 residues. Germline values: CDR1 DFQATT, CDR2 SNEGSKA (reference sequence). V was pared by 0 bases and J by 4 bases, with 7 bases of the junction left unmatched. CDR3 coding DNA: TGCAGTGCTAGAGAAGCGGGACAGGGCGGGTACGAGCAGTACTTC. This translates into CSAREAGQGGYEQYF.

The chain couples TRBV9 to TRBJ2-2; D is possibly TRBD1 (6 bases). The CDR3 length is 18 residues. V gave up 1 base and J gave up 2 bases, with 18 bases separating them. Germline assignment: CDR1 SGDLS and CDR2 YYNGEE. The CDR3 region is CASSVPRSGTPNTGELFF. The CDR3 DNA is TGTGCCAGCAGCGTACCCCGGTCCGGGACACCCAACACCGGGGAGCTGTTTTTT.

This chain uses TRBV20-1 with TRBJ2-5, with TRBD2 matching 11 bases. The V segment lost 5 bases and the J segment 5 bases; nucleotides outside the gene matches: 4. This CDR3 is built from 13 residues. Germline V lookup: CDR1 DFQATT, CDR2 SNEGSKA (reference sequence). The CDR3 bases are TGCAGTGCTCTACTAGCGGGAGTGGAGACCCAGTACTTC. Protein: CSALLAGVETQYF.

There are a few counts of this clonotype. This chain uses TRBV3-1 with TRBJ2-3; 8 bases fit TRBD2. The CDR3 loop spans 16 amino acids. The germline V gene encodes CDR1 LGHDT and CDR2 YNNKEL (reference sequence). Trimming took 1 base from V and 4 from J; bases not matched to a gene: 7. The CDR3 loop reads CASSQVGLADADTQYF. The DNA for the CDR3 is TGTGCCAGCAGCCAAGTCGGACTAGCAGATGCAGATACGCAGTATTTT.

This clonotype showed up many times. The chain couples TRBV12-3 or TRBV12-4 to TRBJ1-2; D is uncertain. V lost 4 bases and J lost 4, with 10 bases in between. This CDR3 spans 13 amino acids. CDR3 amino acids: CASSYGPVYGYTF. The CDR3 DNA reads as TGTGCCAGCAGTTATGGCCCGGTCTATGGCTACACCTTC.

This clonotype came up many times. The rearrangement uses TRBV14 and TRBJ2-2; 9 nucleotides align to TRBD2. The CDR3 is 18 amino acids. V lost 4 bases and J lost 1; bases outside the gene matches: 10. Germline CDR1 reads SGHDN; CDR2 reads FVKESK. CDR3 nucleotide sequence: TGTGCCAGCAGCCTTAAGCTTAGCGGGAGTCGGAACACCGGGGAGCTGTTTTTT. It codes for CASSLKLSGSRNTGELFF.

DNA of the CDR3: TGTGCCAGCAGTGTGCCGAGCACAGATACGCAGTATTTT. Translating gives CASSVPSTDTQYF. This chain uses TRBV25-1 with TRBJ2-3, with D unclear. Germline CDR1 is MGHDK and CDR2 is SYGVNS. The CDR3 extends over 13 amino acids. With 4 bases removed from V and 0 bases from J, the gap between germline ends came to 5 bases.

The CDR3 DNA follows: TGTGCCAGCAGGGGGAGACAGTTCAATGAGCAGTTCTTC. Translating gives CASRGRQFNEQFF. The V gene is TRBV12-3 or TRBV12-4, the J gene TRBJ2-1; D may correspond to TRBD1 or TRBD2 (5 bases each). V shed 6 bases and J shed 6 bases, with 12 bases lying between them. This CDR3 has 13 residues.

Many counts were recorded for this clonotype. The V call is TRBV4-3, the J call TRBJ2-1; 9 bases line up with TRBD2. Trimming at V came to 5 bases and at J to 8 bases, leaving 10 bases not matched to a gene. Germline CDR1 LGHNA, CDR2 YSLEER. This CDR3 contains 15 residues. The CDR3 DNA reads TGCGCCAGCAGCTACGGGACTAGCCCAGGCGATGAGCAGTTCTTC. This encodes CASSYGTSPGDEQFF.

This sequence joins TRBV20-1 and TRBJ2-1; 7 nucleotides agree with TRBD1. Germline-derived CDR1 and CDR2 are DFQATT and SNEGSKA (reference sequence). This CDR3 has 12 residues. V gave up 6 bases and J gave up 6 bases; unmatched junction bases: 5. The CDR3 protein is CSASGQANEQFF. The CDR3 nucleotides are TGCAGTGCCTCAGGACAGGCCAATGAGCAGTTCTTC.